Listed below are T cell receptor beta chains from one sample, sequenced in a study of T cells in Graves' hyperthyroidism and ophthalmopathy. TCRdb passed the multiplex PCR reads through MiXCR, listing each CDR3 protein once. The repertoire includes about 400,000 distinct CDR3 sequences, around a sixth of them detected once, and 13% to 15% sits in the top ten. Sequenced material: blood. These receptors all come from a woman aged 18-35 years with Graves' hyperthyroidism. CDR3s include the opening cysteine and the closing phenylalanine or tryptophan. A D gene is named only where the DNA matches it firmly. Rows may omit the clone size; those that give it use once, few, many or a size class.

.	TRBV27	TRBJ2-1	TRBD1	TGTGCCTGCAGGACCGGACAGGGGGGTTACAATGAGCAGTTCTTC	CACRTGQGGYNEQFF
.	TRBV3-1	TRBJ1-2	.	TGTGCCAGCAGCCAAGAGATGGAGGGTTGGGGCTATGGCTACACCTTC	CASSQEMEGWGYGYTF
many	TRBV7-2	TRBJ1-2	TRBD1	TGTGCCAGCAGCTTCCGGGACAGGCCTTATGGCTACACCTTC	CASSFRDRPYGYTF
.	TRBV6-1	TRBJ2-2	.	TGTGCCAGCGAGATCGTCGGGGAGCTGTTTTTT	CASEIVGELFF
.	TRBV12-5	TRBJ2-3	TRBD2	TGTGCTAGTGGTTTGGGACTAGCGTCCACAGATACGCAGTATTTT	CASGLGLASTDTQYF
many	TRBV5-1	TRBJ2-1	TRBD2	TGCGCCAGCAGCTTGGGACTAGCATTTGAGCAGTTCTTC	CASSLGLAFEQFF
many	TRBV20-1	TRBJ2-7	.	TGCAGTGCTAGCCATTCTTCATCTTGGATGTACGAGCAGTACTTC	CSASHSSSWMYEQYF
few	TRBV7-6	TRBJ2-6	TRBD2	TGTGCCAGCAGCAGCGGGACTAGCGGGAGTGCTGGGGCCAACGTCCTGACTTTC	CASSSGTSGSAGANVLTF
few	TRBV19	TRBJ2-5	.	TGTGCCAGTAGTGTAGGAGGGGACACGACGAAACAGTACTTC	CASSVGGDTTKQYF
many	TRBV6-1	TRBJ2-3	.	TGTGCCAGCAGTCTCCACCAGCGCACAGATACGCAGTATTTT	CASSLHQRTDTQYF
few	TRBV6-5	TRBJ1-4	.	TGTGCCAGCAGTTACCGGGACTTGGATGAAAAACTGTTTTTT	CASSYRDLDEKLFF
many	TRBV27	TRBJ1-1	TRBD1	TGTGCCAGCAGTTTGACAGGGACGCATGGGACTGAAGCTTTCTTT	CASSLTGTHGTEAFF
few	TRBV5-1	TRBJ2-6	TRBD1	TGCGCCAGCAGCTTGGGACCGACAGGGGGAACCTCTGGGGCCAACGTCCTGACTTTC	CASSLGPTGGTSGANVLTF
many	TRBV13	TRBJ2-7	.	TGTGCCAGCAGCTTAGCGACAGTCTACGAGCAGTACTTC	CASSLATVYEQYF
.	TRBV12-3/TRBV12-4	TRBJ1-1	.	TGTGCCAGCAGTTGGTGGGGATGTGGCACTGAAGCTTTCTTT	CASSWWGCGTEAFF
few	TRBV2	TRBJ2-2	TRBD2	TGTGCCAGCAGTGAAGCGGGAGGGTACGGGGAGCTGTTTTTT	CASSEAGGYGELFF
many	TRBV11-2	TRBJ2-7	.	TGTGCCAGCAGCTTTTCCACCTACGAGCAGTACTTC	CASSFSTYEQYF
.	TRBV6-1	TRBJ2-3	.	TGTGCCAGCAGTTTAGGAGCGGCTAGCACAGATACGCAGTATTTT	CASSLGAASTDTQYF
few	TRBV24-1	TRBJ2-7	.	TGTGCCACCAGTCATCCAGGGGGGAAGAAGTACTTC	CATSHPGGKKYF
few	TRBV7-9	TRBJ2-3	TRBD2	TGTGCCAGCAGCCTGGGACTAGCGGGAGTTTCTTCCGATACGCAGTATTTT	CASSLGLAGVSSDTQYF
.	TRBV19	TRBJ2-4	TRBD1	TGTGCCAGTAGCGGCGGACAGGGTACTCTAGCCAAAAACATTCAGTACTTC	CASSGGQGTLAKNIQYF
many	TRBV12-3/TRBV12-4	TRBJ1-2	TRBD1	TGTGCCAGCAGTTTTTCGCCAGGGGGCTATGGCTACACCTTC	CASSFSPGGYGYTF
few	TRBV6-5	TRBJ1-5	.	TGTGCCAGCAGTTACCCGGGGGGAAGTTTCAGCAATCAGCCCCAGCATTTT	CASSYPGGSFSNQPQHF
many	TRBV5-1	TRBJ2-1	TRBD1	TGCGCCAGCAGCTTGGCCGGGACAGGGGGCATTGAGCAGTTCTTC	CASSLAGTGGIEQFF
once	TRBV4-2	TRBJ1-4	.	TGTGCCAGCAGCCAAGTTATCCGATCAACTAATGAAAAACTGTTTTTT	CASSQVIRSTNEKLFF
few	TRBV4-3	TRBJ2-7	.	TGCGCCAGCAGCCAAGTGAGGGATACCTACGAGCAGTACTTC	CASSQVRDTYEQYF
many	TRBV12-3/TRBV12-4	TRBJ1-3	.	TGTGCCAGCAGTTTCTCTAACTCTGGAAACACCATATATTTT	CASSFSNSGNTIYF
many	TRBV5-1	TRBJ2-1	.	TGCGCCAGCAGTGTGGGAGCCTGGCAGTTCTTC	CASSVGAWQFF
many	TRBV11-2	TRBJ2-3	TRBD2	TGTGCCAGCAGCTTTTCTAGCGGGCAAAGCACAGATACGCAGTATTTT	CASSFSSGQSTDTQYF
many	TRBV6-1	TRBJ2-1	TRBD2	TGTGCCAGCACCGCCGGGACTAGACACAATGAGCAGTTCTTC	CASTAGTRHNEQFF
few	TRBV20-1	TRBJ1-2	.	TGCAGTGCTAGATCCCCATGGGCAGATAACTATGGCTACACCTTC	CSARSPWADNYGYTF
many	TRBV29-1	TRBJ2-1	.	TGCAGCGTTGAAAGGGTGGGCTTTTCAGGGGCAATCGATGAGCAGTTCTTC	CSVERVGFSGAIDEQFF
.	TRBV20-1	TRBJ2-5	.	TGCAGTGCTAGAGAGAAAGTGACCCAGTACTTC	CSAREKVTQYF
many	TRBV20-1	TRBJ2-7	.	TGCAGTGTGGCCAGACGCTACGAGCAGTACTTC	CSVARRYEQYF
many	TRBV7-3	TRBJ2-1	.	TGTGCCAGCAGCTTAACGGCTAGACGCAATGAGCAGTTCTTC	CASSLTARRNEQFF
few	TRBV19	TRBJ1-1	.	TGTGCCAGTAGCTTTCGGGTTTTAAGTGAAGCTTTCTTT	CASSFRVLSEAFF
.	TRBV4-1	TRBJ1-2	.	TGCGCCAGCAGCCAAGATTCGGGGGCAAATGGCTACACCTTC	CASSQDSGANGYTF
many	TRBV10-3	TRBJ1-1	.	TGTGCCATCAGGGAGTACGAGGGCACTGAAGCTTTCTTT	CAIREYEGTEAFF
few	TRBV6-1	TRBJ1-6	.	TGTGCCAGCAGCCCCACCGGGTGGGGTGGTAATTCACCCCTCCACTTT	CASSPTGWGGNSPLHF
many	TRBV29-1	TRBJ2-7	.	TGCAGCGTTGTGGCGAGGGGGTCCTACGAGCAGTACTTC	CSVVARGSYEQYF
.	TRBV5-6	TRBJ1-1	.	TGTGCCAGCAGTTCCGGTCGCTTAGAGTTCAACACTGAAGCTTTCTTT	CASSSGRLEFNTEAFF
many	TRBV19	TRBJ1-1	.	TGTGCCAGTACTCTGTCGGGGCGGGTGAACACTGAAGCTTTCTTT	CASTLSGRVNTEAFF
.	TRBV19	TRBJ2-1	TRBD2	TGTGCCAGTAGTATAGAGCCGCTAGCGGGAGCCTACAATGAGCAGTTCTTC	CASSIEPLAGAYNEQFF
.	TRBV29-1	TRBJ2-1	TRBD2	TGCAGCGCTGGACTAGCGGGGGGACAATTTACCAGCAATGAGCAGTTCTTC	CSAGLAGGQFTSNEQFF
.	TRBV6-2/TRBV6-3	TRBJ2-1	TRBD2	TGTGCCAGCGGATACACTAGCGTTCGGTTCTTC	CASGYTSVRFF
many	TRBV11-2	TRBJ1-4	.	TGTGCCAGCAGCTTAGGGCTGATGGGCGGCGAAAAACTGTTTTTT	CASSLGLMGGEKLFF
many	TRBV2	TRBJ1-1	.	TGTGCCAGCCAACCGGGCCGCGGGGGAACTGAAGCTTTCTTT	CASQPGRGGTEAFF
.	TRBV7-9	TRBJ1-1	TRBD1	TGTGCCAGCAGCCTTACGCTGACGAGACAGGGTGAAGCTTTCTTT	CASSLTLTRQGEAFF
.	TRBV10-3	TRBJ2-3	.	TGTGCCATCAGTGATCAGAGCACAGATACGCAGTATTTT	CAISDQSTDTQYF